This T cell receptor beta chain was captured by sequencing in a study of T cell responses to AZD1222 COVID-19 vaccine. Findings and caveats of the study: Per reports, nearly half of all spike-specific TCRs target regions that are unmutated in variants.

This clone occurred a few times. What it binds is unknown. There are 12 residues in the CDR3. The germline V gene encodes CDR1 SQVTM and CDR2 ANQGSEA. V lost 5 bases and J 2 bases, leaving 9 bases between the germline ends. The protocol was immunoSEQ multiplex PCR, while the TCRdb copy is restricted to in-frame clones and leaves out a portion. This sample carries 120,000 or so clones, around 83% of them seen once, and the ten largest clones take 3%. Sequencing was performed on peripheral blood, taken 28 days after the second AZD1222 dose. This clonotype was sampled from an adult who received the AZD1222 COVID-19 vaccine. The chain couples TRBV29-1 to TRBJ1-2, with unresolved D. CDR3 sequence: CSVSGRNYGYTF. The CDR3 DNA follows: TGCAGCGTTAGCGGCAGAAACTATGGCTACACCTTC.